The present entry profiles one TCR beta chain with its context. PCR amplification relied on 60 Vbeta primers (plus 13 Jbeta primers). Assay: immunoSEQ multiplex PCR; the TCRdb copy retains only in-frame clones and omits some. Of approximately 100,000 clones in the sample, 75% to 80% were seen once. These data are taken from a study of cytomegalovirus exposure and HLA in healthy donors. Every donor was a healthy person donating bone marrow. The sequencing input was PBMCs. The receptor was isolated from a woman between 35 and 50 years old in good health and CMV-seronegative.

The CDR3 DNA reads as TGTGCCAGCAGCCAAGTTATGGCGCGGGGCCAAGAGACCCAGTACTTC. Encoded protein: CASSQVMARGQETQYF. The chain recombines TRBV4-2 with TRBJ2-5; D is possibly TRBD2 (6 bases). V dropped 1 base and J dropped 1 base, with 13 bases sitting between them. Germline V gene sequence: CDR1 LGHNA, CDR2 YNFKEQ. The CDR3 consists of 16 residues.